The following is a T cell receptor (beta chain) sequence with its context. Its antigen has not been determined. Base quality data are lacking; no much larger clone is found one base away. The sample belongs to a study of cytotoxic CD8 clonotypes in ibrutinib-treated CLL listed by TCRdb under 2021. Concerning the study at large: The cohort included around 15 treatment-naive and ten to twelve relapsed/refractory patients; around 18 were IGHV unmutated. Response samples were obtained after a median of around eleven months of treatment, with a range of about 6 to 36 months. Cryopreserved peripheral blood mononuclear cells were obtained before treatment, at response, and at either sustained remission or disease progression. Patients were still on ibrutinib when every remission and progressive disease sample was collected. Responses were partial in some 24 patients and complete in 2; after median approximately 66 months follow-up, roughly 14 stayed in remission and some twelve progressed. On average, each sample had 255,043 productive templates and more than 85,000 productive rearrangements. Longitudinal samples were obtainable from about 30% of the roughly 86 participants in the trial.

V is shortened by 5 bases, J by 0 bases, and the region joining them spans 5 bases. CDR1 is given as LNHDA and CDR2 as SQIVND, both from the germline V gene (reference sequence). The CDR3 runs 14 amino acids, cysteine and phenylalanine included. Only CDR3 DNA is held: 42 bases, read in frame from base 1. On a MiSeq, deep resolution sequencing aimed for a depth between 1 in 1 million and 1 in 200,000 T cells, with each clonotype covered approximately 9.2x on average. The immunoSEQ hsTCRB Kit was used to generate TCR beta libraries. From the authors' description of their analysis: Data were analyzed with ImmunoSEQ Data Assistant and ImmunoSEQ Analyzer, with V, D and J genes assigned per IMGT definitions. Clonality was computed as one minus normalized Shannon entropy of productive rearrangement frequencies, ranging from 0 to 1. Only overrepresented clonotypes making up at least 0.05% of each patient's repertoire were included in the public clonotype analysis. Some 13 age-matched healthy donor repertoires from immuneACCESS served as clonality controls. The source is immuneACCESS, and TCRdb retained only in-frame sequences with V and J called. Part of the clones is not carried over; for the studies checked, unresolved V genes explain less than half of this, and the remainder is unexplained. D and trimming come from the DNA, and the V and J calls and clone size come from that table. Across this sample there are 55,000 to 60,000 clones, with roughly 49% seen only once. The ten biggest clones cover around 25% of the sample.

On the study overall, not on this receptor specifically: Sustained-remission and progressing patients did not have matched sampling times, and lymph node repertoires were not examined. An increase in clonality was observed at ibrutinib response, with clonality remaining stable during sustained remission and falling back toward baseline at progression. Public clonotypes were rare and either shrank or stayed stable during treatment, and the rise in clonality at ibrutinib response reflected expansion of private clonotypes. Baseline clonality exceeded that of age-matched healthy donors and correlated strongly with circulating CD8+ T-cell counts.

The meaning of the sample's time point label: progressive disease on ibrutinib. For TCR beta library preparation, roughly 2 micrograms of genomic DNA was extracted from cryopreserved PBMCs. Longitudinal blood samples from CLL patients on ibrutinib monotherapy underwent high-throughput TCR beta sequencing. The patients took part in an open-label, single-center phase 2 trial of ibrutinib monotherapy. The V and J genes are TRBV19 and TRBJ2-6, with no confidently assigned D gene. The clonotype comes from a human donor with chronic lymphocytic leukemia. The sequencing used PBMCs, collected at disease progression, from a patient treated with ibrutinib. The CDR3 corresponds to CASSWGSGANVLTF. The DNA sequence reads TGTGCCAGTAGTTGGGGCTCTGGGGCCAACGTCCTGACTTTC.